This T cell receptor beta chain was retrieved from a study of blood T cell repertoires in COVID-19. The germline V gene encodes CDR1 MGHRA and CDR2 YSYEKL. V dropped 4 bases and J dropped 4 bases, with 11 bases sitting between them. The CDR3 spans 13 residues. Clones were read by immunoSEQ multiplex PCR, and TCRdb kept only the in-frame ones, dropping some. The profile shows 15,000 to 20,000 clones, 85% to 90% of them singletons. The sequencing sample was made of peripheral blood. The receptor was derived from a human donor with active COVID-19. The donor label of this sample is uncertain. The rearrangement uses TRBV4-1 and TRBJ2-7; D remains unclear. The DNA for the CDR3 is TGCGCCAGCAGCCCTACGTTATTATACGAGCAGTACTTC. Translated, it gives CASSPTLLYEQYF.